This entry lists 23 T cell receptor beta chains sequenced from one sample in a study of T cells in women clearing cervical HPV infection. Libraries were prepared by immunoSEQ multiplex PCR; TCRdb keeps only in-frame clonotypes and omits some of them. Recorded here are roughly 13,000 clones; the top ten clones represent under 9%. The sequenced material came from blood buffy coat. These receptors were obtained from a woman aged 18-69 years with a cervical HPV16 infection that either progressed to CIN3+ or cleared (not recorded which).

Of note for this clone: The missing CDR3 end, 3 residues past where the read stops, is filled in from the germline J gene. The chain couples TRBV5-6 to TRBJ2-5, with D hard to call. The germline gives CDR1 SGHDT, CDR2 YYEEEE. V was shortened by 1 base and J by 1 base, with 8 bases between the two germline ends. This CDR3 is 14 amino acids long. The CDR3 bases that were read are TGTGCCAGCAGCTTGTCGGTTTTCCAAGAGACC. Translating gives CASSLSVFQET. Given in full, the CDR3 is CASSLSVFQETQYF.

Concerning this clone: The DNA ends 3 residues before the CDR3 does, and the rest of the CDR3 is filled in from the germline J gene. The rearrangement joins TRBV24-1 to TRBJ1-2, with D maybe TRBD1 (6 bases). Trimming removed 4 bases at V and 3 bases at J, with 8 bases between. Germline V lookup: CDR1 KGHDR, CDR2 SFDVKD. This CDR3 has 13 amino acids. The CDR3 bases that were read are TGTGCCACCAGTGAATCAGGGGACTATGGC. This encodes CATSESGDYG. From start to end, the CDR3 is CATSESGDYGYTF.

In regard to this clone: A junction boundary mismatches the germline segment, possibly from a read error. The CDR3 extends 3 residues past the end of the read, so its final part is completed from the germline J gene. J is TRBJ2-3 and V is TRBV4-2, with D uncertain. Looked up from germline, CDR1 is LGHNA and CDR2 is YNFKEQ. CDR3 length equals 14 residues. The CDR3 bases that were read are TGCGCCAGCAGCCGCTCAACAAGGACAGATACG. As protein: CASSRSTRTDT. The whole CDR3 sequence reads CASSRSTRTDTQYF.

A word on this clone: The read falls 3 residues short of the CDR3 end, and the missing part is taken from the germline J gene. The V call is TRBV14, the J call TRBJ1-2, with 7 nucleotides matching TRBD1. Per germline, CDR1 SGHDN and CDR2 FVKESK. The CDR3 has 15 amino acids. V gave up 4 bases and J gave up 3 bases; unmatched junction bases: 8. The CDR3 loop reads CASSLPGQPYYGYTF. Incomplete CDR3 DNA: TGTGCCAGCAGCCTTCCGGGACAGCCTTACTATGGC.

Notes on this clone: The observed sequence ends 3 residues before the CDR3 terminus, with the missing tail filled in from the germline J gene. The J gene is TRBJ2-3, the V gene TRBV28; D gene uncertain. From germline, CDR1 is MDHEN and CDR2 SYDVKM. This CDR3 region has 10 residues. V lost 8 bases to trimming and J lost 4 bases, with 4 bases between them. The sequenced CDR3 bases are TGTGCCAGCGTCTCAGATACG. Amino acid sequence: CASVSDT. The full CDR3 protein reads CASVSDTQYF.

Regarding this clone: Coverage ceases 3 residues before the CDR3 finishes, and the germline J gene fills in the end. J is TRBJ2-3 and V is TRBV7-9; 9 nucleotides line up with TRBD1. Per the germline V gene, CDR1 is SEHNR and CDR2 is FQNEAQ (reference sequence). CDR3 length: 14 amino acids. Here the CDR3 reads CASSSQTGGETQYF. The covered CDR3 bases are TGTGCCAGCAGCTCACAGACAGGGGGAGAGACG.

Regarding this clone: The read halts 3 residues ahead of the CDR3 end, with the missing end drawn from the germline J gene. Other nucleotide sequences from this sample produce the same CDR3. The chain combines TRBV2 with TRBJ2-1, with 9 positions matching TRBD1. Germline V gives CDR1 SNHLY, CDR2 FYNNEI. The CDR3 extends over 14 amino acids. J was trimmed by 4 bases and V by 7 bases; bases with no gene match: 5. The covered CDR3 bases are TGTGCCAGCATTGGGGACAGGGTGTACAATGAG. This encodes CASIGDRVYNE. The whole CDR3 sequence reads CASIGDRVYNEQFF.

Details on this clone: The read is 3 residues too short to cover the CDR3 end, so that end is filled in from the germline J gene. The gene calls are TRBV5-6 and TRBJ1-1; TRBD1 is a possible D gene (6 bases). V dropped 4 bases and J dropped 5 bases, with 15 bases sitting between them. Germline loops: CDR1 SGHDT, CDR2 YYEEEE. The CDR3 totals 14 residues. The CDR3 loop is CASSPGGGPTEAFF. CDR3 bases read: TGTGCCAGCAGCCCTGGGGGGGGGCCGACTGAA.

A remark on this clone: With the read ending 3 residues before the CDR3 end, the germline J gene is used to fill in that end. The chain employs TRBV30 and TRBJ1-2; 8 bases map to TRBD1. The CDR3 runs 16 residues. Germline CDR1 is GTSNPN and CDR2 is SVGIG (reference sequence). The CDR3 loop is CAWRPDRGNSSVDYTF. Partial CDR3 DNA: TGTGCCTGGAGACCCGACAGGGGTAATTCTTCGGTCGAC.

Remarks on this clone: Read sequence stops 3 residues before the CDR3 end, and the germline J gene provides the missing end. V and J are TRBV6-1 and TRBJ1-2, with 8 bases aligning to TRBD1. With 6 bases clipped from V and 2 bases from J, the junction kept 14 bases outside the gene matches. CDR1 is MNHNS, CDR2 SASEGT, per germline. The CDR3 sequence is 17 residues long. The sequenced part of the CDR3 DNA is TGTGCCAGCAGCGAACCCAGGGGGCGATCGAGAAACTATGGC. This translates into CASSEPRGRSRNYG. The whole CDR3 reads CASSEPRGRSRNYGYTF.

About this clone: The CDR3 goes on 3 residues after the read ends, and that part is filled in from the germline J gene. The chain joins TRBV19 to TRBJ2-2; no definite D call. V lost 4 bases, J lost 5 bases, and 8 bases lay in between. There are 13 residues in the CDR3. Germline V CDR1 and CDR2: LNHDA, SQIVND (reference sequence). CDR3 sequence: CASSTRQTGELFF. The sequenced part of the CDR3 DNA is TGTGCCAGTAGTACCCGACAAACCGGGGAG.

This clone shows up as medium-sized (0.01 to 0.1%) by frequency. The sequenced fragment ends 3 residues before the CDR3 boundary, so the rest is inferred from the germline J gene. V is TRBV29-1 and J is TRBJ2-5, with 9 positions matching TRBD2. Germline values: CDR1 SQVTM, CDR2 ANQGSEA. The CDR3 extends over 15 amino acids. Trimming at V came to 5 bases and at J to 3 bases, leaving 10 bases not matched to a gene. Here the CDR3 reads CSVRNSGSGKETQYF. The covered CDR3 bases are TGCAGCGTTCGTAATAGCGGGAGTGGAAAAGAGACC.

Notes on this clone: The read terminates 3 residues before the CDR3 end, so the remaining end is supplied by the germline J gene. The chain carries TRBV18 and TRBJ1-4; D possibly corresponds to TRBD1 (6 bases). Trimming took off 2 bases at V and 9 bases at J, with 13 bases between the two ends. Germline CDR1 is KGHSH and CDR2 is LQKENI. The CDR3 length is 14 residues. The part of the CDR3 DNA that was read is TGTGCCAGCTCACCAGGGGACAAAACTAAAAAA. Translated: CASSPGDKTKK. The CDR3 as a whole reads CASSPGDKTKKLFF.

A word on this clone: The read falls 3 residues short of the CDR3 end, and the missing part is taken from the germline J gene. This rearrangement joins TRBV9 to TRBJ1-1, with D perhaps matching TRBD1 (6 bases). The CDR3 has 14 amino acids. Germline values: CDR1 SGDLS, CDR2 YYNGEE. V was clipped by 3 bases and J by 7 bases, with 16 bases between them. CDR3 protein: CASSAAGEAREAFF. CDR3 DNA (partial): TGTGCCAGCAGCGCCGCAGGGGAAGCCCGTGAA.

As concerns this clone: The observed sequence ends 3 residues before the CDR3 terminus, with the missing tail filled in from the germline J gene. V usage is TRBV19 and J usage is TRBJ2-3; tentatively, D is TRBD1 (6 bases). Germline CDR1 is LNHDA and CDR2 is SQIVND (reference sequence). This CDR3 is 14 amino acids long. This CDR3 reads CASSDDRSNQPQYF. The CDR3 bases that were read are TGTGCCAGTAGTGACGACAGGAGCAATCAGCCG.

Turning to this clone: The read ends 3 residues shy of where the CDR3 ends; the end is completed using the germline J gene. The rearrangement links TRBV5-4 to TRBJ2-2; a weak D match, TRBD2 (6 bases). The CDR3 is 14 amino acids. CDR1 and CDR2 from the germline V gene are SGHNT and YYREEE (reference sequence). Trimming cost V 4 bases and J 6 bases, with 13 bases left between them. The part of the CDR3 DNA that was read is TGTGCCAGCAGCAATACGGGGGAGCCCGGGGAG. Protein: CASSNTGEPGE. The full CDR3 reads CASSNTGEPGELFF.

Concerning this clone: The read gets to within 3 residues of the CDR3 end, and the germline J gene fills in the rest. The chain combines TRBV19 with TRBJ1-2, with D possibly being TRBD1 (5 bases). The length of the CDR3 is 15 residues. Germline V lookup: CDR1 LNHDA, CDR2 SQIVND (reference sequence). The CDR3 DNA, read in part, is TGTGCCAGTAGTATTGTAGCGGGGGTGGGAAATGAC. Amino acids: CASSIVAGVGND. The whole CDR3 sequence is CASSIVAGVGNDYTF.

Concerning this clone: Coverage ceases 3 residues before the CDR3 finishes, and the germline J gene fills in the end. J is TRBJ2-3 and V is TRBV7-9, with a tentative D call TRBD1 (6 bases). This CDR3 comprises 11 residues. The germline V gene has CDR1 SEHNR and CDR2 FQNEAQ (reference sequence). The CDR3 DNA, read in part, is TGTGCCATGGGGGCCGGGGAGACG. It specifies CAMGAGET. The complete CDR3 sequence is CAMGAGETQYF.

This CDR3 is CATSTDPSGGTDTQYF. The sequenced part of the CDR3 DNA is TGTGCCACCTCGACGGATCCTAGCGGGGGCACAGATACG. This rearrangement joins TRBV24-1 to TRBJ2-3; the match to TRBD2 covers 9 bases. Sequencing ends 3 residues short of the CDR3 end; the germline J gene provides the rest. The V and J ends lost 9 bases and 1 base, in that order; junction bases with no gene match: 10. The CDR3 has 16 residues. Germline lookup yields CDR1 KGHDR and CDR2 SFDVKD.

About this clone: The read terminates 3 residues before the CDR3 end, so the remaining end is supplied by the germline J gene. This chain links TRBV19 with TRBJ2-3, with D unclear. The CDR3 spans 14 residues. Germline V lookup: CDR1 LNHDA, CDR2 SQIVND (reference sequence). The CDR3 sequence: CASSSLEAEETQYF. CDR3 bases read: TGTGCCAGTAGTTCCCTAGAAGCAGAAGAGACG.

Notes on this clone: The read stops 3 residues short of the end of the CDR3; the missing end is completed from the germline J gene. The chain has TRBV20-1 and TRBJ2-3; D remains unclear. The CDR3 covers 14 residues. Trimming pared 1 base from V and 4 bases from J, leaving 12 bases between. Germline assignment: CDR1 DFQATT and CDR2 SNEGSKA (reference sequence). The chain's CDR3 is CSARGLNVADTQYF. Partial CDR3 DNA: TGCAGTGCTAGAGGACTGAATGTGGCAGATACG.

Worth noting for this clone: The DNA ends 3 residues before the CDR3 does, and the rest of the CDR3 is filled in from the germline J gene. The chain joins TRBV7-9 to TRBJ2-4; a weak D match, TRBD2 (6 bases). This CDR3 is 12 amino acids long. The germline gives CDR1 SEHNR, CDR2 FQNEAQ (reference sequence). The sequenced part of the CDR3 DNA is TGTGCCAGCGGGCGGGACTCTCATGGT. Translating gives CASGRDSHG. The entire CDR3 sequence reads CASGRDSHGQYF.

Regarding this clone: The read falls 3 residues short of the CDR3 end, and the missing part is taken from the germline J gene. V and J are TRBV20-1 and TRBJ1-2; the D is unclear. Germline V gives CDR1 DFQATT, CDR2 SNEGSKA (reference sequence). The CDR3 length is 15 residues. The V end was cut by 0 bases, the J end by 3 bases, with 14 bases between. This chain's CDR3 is CSARDPKLWHYGYTF. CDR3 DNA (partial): TGCAGTGCTAGAGACCCCAAGTTATGGCACTATGGC.